Listed below are T cell receptor beta chains from one sample, sequenced in a study of early T cells in non-severe SARS-CoV-2 infection. TCRdb reprocessed the 5' RACE reads via MiXCR and lists one record per CDR3 protein. The sample records 97,000 or so distinct CDR3 sequences, about 10% being singletons. The specimen was whole blood, collected at baseline. The receptors stem from an adult who was a healthcare worker with PCR-confirmed SARS-CoV-2 infection or an uninfected control (not recorded which). Each CDR3 is given with its conserved first and last residue. D genes are given only for firm matches. The size entry is marked missing in some rows and otherwise reads once, few, many or a size class.

D: TRBD1
size: -
V: TRBV6-5
J: TRBJ1-2
CDR3: CASSYWAGGSNYGYTF
DNA: TGTGCCAGCAGTTACTGGGCAGGGGGGTCCAACTATGGCTACACCTTC

D: TRBD1
size: once
V: TRBV19
J: TRBJ1-5
CDR3: CASSIQGARGNQSQHF
DNA: TGTGCCAGTAGTATCCAGGGGGCGCGGGGCAATCAGTCCCAGCATTTT

D: -
size: many
V: TRBV19
J: TRBJ2-3
CDR3: CASTTGTPTDTQYF
DNA: TGTGCCAGTACTACAGGGACTCCCACAGATACGCAGTATTTT

D: TRBD1
size: many
V: TRBV27
J: TRBJ2-7
CDR3: CASSPRPGTGTEQYF
DNA: TGTGCCAGCAGTCCCCGTCCCGGGACAGGGACCGAGCAGTACTTC

D: TRBD2
size: -
V: TRBV6-1
J: TRBJ2-3
CDR3: CASSGRGGRADTQYF
DNA: TGTGCCAGCAGCGGGAGAGGCGGGAGGGCAGATACGCAGTATTTT

D: -
size: -
V: TRBV7-2
J: TRBJ1-5
CDR3: CASSSWGGASNQPQHF
DNA: TGTGCCAGCAGCTCCTGGGGGGGCGCGAGCAATCAGCCCCAGCATTTT

D: -
size: -
V: TRBV10-1
J: TRBJ2-7
CDR3: CASSSSGSYEQYF
DNA: TGCGCCAGCTCAAGCTCCGGCTCCTACGAGCAGTACTTC

D: -
size: few
V: TRBV7-8
J: TRBJ1-5
CDR3: CASSLVAISGSNQPQHF
DNA: TGTGCCAGCAGCTTAGTAGCTATTTCCGGGAGCAATCAGCCCCAGCATTTT

D: TRBD2
size: many
V: TRBV6-2/TRBV6-3
J: TRBJ2-3
CDR3: CASRFPLGGSGRTDTQYF
DNA: TGTGCCAGCAGATTTCCTTTAGGTGGTAGCGGGAGGACAGATACGCAGTATTTT

D: -
size: many
V: TRBV11-2
J: TRBJ2-1
CDR3: CASSPSQVGEQFF
DNA: TGTGCCAGCAGCCCTTCTCAAGTTGGTGAGCAGTTCTTC

D: -
size: -
V: TRBV6-1
J: TRBJ2-2
CDR3: CASSWAVNTRELFF
DNA: TGTGCCAGCAGCTGGGCCGTGAACACCAGGGAGCTGTTTTTT

D: -
size: many
V: TRBV3-1
J: TRBJ1-2
CDR3: CASSLEGWGYTF
DNA: TGTGCCAGCAGCTTAGAAGGTTGGGGCTACACCTTC

D: -
size: few
V: TRBV4-1
J: TRBJ1-3
CDR3: CASSQDSRVDTIYF
DNA: TGCGCCAGCAGCCAAGATTCCCGCGTGGACACCATATATTTT

D: -
size: -
V: TRBV6-2/TRBV6-3
J: TRBJ1-1
CDR3: CASSYSKVRGYTEAFF
DNA: TGTGCCAGCAGTTACTCGAAGGTGCGAGGGTACACTGAAGCTTTCTTT

D: -
size: -
V: TRBV7-3
J: TRBJ1-4
CDR3: CASSLTGGGEKLFF
DNA: TGTGCCAGCAGCTTAACTGGGGGTGGTGAAAAACTGTTTTTT

D: TRBD1
size: -
V: TRBV19
J: TRBJ1-2
CDR3: CASSTGQGAGIGYTF
DNA: TGTGCCAGTAGTACCGGACAGGGGGCGGGAATTGGCTACACCTTC

D: -
size: few
V: TRBV10-1
J: TRBJ1-3
CDR3: CASSAGSSGNTIYF
DNA: TGCGCCAGCAGTGCCGGGTCCTCTGGAAACACCATATATTTT

D: -
size: few
V: TRBV7-2
J: TRBJ2-7
CDR3: CASSSMTTTYEQYF
DNA: TGTGCCAGCAGCTCCATGACTACGACCTACGAGCAGTACTTC

D: TRBD2
size: few
V: TRBV29-1
J: TRBJ2-1
CDR3: CSVGESGRAGEQFF
DNA: TGCAGCGTGGGGGAAAGCGGGAGGGCCGGTGAGCAGTTCTTC

D: -
size: -
V: TRBV5-1
J: TRBJ2-7
CDR3: CASSLVRRLEQYF
DNA: TGCGCCAGCAGCTTGGTTCGGCGGCTTGAGCAGTACTTC

D: -
size: -
V: TRBV20-1
J: TRBJ2-1
CDR3: CSARDFSGEEFF
DNA: TGCAGTGCTAGAGATTTTTCGGGAGAGGAGTTCTTC

D: -
size: -
V: TRBV5-4
J: TRBJ2-1
CDR3: CASSPAEGSVSYNEQFF
DNA: TGTGCCAGCAGCCCGGCCGAGGGGAGTGTGTCCTACAATGAGCAGTTCTTC

D: TRBD2
size: few
V: TRBV3-1
J: TRBJ2-1
CDR3: CASSPRTSGRRFNEQFF
DNA: TGTGCCAGCAGCCCTCGGACTAGCGGGAGACGGTTCAATGAGCAGTTCTTC

D: TRBD2
size: many
V: TRBV7-9
J: TRBJ2-5
CDR3: CASSPLAGEKETQYF
DNA: TGTGCCAGCAGCCCCCTAGCGGGAGAAAAAGAGACCCAGTACTTC

D: -
size: -
V: TRBV24-1
J: TRBJ2-3
CDR3: CATAGISTDTQYF
DNA: TGTGCCACCGCCGGGATAAGCACAGATACGCAGTATTTT

D: -
size: few
V: TRBV20-1
J: TRBJ1-1
CDR3: CSASEGERDTEAFF
DNA: TGCAGTGCTTCAGAGGGGGAGAGGGACACTGAAGCTTTCTTT